Below, 5 T cell receptor beta chains from the same sample are listed, as sequenced in a study of blood T cell repertoires in COVID-19. Assay: immunoSEQ multiplex PCR; the TCRdb copy retains only in-frame clones and omits some. The table includes 9,500 to 15,000 clones, 82% detected once. The source material was peripheral blood. The receptor set was obtained from a human donor in a cohort sampled during active COVID-19.

This sequence joins TRBV19 and TRBJ2-5; TRBD1 aligns across 7 bases. This CDR3 contains 14 residues. Germline CDR1 reads LNHDA; CDR2 reads SQIVND (reference sequence). The trim removed 3 bases at V and 1 base at J, leaving 2 bases unmatched. The CDR3 bases are TGTGCCAGTAGTATGGACAGGTTCCAAGAGACCCAGTACTTC. It yields the protein CASSMDRFQETQYF.

This chain connects TRBV3-1 (or the pseudogene TRBV3-2) to TRBJ2-1; D remains unclear. V was shortened by 4 bases and J by 0 bases, with 7 bases between the two germline ends. Germline V gene lookup returns CDR1 LGHDT and CDR2 YNNKEL (reference sequence). The CDR3 loop spans 14 amino acids. CDR3 sequence (DNA): TGTGCCAGCAGCCGTACGGTCTCCTACAATGAGCAGTTCTTC. This codes for CASSRTVSYNEQFF.

The V gene is TRBV7-9, the J gene TRBJ2-3; D is perhaps TRBD1 (5 bases). Deletions cut 2 bases from V and 4 bases from J, with 16 bases between. Germline CDR1 SEHNR, CDR2 FQNEAQ (reference sequence). The CDR3 sequence is 16 residues long. In DNA form, the CDR3 reads TGTGCCAGCAGCTTACTCGAGGCCGTAGGGGCAGATACGCAGTATTTT. Its protein product is CASSLLEAVGADTQYF.

The chain employs TRBV3-1 (or the pseudogene TRBV3-2) and TRBJ2-1; 8 bases map to TRBD2. The CDR3 contains 16 residues. CDR1 is LGHDT, CDR2 YNNKEL, per germline (reference sequence). Unmatched junction bases numbered 3, after V lost 0 bases and J lost 2 bases. The CDR3 spells CASSQDSGGAYNEQFF. Written as DNA, the CDR3 is TGTGCCAGCAGCCAAGATTCGGGGGGGGCCTACAATGAGCAGTTCTTC.

The gene calls are TRBV3-1 (or the pseudogene TRBV3-2) and TRBJ1-6; D gene ambiguous. The CDR3 is 15 amino acids. Germline CDR1 is LGHDT and CDR2 is YNNKEL (reference sequence). Trimming took 3 bases from V and 1 from J, leaving 7 bases between them. The CDR3 DNA is TGTGCCAGCAGCCATATAGAGTCCTATAATTCACCCCTCCACTTT. It encodes CASSHIESYNSPLHF.